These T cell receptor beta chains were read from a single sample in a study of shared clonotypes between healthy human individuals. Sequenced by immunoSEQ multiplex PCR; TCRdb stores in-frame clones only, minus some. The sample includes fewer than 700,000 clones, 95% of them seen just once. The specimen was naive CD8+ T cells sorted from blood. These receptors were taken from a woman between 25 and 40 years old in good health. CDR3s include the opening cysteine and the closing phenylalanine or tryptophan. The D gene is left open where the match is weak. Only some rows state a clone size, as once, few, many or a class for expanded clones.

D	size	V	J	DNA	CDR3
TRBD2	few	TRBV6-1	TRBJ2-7	TGTGCCAGCAGTGTCTTAGCGGGAGGGTCTCTCGAGCAGTACTTC	CASSVLAGGSLEQYF
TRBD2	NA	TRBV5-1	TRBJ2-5	TGCGCCAGCAGCTGGGCCCGACTAGCTATGGGGCAAGAGACCCAGTACTTC	CASSWARLAMGQETQYF
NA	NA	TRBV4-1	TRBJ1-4	TGCGCCAGCAGTTTGATTGAAAAACTGTTTTTT	CASSLIEKLFF
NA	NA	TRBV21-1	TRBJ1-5	TGTGCCAGCAGCTCCCCGGGGACGGGTATTGTTCAGCCCCAGCATTTT	CASSSPGTGIVQPQHF
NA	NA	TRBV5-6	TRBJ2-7	TGTGCCAGCAGCTTTGACGGAAACTACGAGCAGTACTTC	CASSFDGNYEQYF
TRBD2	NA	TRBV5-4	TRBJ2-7	TGTGCCAGCAGCTCACTAGCGGAGGGGGTCTACGAGCAGTACTTC	CASSSLAEGVYEQYF
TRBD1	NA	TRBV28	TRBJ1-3	TGTGCCAGCAGTTTAATAGTTTCTTGGGACAGCACATTCTCTGGAAACACCATATATTTT	CASSLIVSWDSTFSGNTIYF
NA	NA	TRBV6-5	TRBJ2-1	TGTGCCAGCAGACCCGGGGTCTCCTACAATGAGCAGTTCTTC	CASRPGVSYNEQFF
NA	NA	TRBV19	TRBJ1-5	TGTGCCAGTAGTATCGGGCAGGGCGGCAATCAGCCCCAGCATTTT	CASSIGQGGNQPQHF
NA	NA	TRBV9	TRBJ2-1	TGTGCCAGCAGCGTAGATCCAGAGTACAATGAGCAGTTCTTC	CASSVDPEYNEQFF
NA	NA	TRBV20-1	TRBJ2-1	TGCAGTACGGACTACAATGAGCAGTTCTTC	CSTDYNEQFF
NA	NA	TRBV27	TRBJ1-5	TGTGCCAGCAGTTTGGGTGGTGACTATCAGCCCCAGCATTTT	CASSLGGDYQPQHF
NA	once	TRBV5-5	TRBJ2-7	TGTGCCAGCAGCTTGGAGGCCTACGAGCAGTACTTC	CASSLEAYEQYF
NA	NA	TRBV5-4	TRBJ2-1	TGTGCCAGCAGCGACTACAATGAGCAGTTCTTC	CASSDYNEQFF
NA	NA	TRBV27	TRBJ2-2	TGTGCCAGCAGTTTTTTGTCAAACACCGGGGAGCTGTTTTTT	CASSFLSNTGELFF
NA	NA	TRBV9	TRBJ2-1	TGTGCCAGCAGCACCCTAGGGAGCTCCTACAATGAGCAGTTCTTC	CASSTLGSSYNEQFF
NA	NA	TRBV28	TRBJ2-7	TGTGCCAGCAGTAATCTTGGGAGCTCCTACGAGCAGTACTTC	CASSNLGSSYEQYF
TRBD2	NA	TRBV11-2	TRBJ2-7	TGTGCCAGCAGCTTAGATCTGGGCGGGGGGTCCTACGAGCAGTACTTC	CASSLDLGGGSYEQYF
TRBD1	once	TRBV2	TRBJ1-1	TGTGCCAGCGAGGACAGGCTCTCTGAAGCTTTCTTT	CASEDRLSEAFF
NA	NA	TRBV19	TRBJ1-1	TGTGCCAGTAGTATGAAGGGAGAAAAGAACACTGAAGCTTTCTTT	CASSMKGEKNTEAFF
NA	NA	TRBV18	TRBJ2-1	TGTGCCAGCTCACCCCCCTCCATCAGGGACAATGAGCAGTTCTTC	CASSPPSIRDNEQFF
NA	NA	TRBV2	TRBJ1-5	TGTGCCAGCATAGGTCTTGGGACAAGCAATCAGCCCCAGCATTTT	CASIGLGTSNQPQHF
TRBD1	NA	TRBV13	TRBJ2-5	TGTGCCAGCGGGTTCGGACAGGGGGCTGGGGAGCAGTACTTC	CASGFGQGAGEQYF
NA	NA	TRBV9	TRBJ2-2	TGTGCCAGCAGTAGAACCGGGGAGCTGTTTTTT	CASSRTGELFF
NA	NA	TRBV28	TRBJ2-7	TGTGCCAGCATCGAGACGGGGGCGGCCTTCGACGAGCAGTACTTC	CASIETGAAFDEQYF
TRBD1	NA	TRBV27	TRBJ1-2	TGTGCCAGCAGTCAAACGACAGGGATGGGCTACACCTTC	CASSQTTGMGYTF
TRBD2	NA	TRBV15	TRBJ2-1	TGTGCCACCAGCAGAGGACTAGCGGGAGGCGACAATGAGCAGTTCTTC	CATSRGLAGGDNEQFF
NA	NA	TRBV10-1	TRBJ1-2	TGCGCCAGCAGTGCGAACGGTGCCTATGGCTACACCTTC	CASSANGAYGYTF
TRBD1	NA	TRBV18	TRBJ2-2	TGTGCCAGCTCACCACCGGGACAGAATACCGGGGAGCTGTTTTTT	CASSPPGQNTGELFF
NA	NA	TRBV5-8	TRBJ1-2	TGTGCCAGCAGCGTTGAGGGTCTCTATGGCTACACCTTC	CASSVEGLYGYTF
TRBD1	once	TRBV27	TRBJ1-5	TGTGCCAGCAGTTTCCGCGCCCAGGGACAGGGGTACAATCAGCCCCAGCATTTT	CASSFRAQGQGYNQPQHF
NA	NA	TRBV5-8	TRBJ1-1	TGTGCCAGCAGCTTTGGGACAGAAGCTTTCTTT	CASSFGTEAFF
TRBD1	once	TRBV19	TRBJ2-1	TGTGCCAGTAGTATAGTTGCGACAGGGTACTACAATGAGCAGTTCTTC	CASSIVATGYYNEQFF
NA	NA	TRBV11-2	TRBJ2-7	TGTGCCAGCAGCTTACCAACCGACGAGCAGTACTTC	CASSLPTDEQYF
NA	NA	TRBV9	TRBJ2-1	TGTGCCAGCAGCGTAGATGGCTCAGACAATGAGCAGTTCTTC	CASSVDGSDNEQFF
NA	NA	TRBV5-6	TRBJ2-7	TGTGCCAGCAGCTCCCTTCTTAAAGTCGACGAGCAGTACTTC	CASSSLLKVDEQYF
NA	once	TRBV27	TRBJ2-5	TGTGCCAGCAGTTCCTCTACACCAACCTTTAAGGAGACCCAGTACTTC	CASSSSTPTFKETQYF
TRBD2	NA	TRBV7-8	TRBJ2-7	TGTGCCAGCAGCCCGGAACTAGCGGGGACGCGGGACGAGCAGTACTTC	CASSPELAGTRDEQYF
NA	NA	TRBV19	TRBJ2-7	TGTGCCAGTAGTATAGAGGACAGCTACTACGAGCAGTACTTC	CASSIEDSYYEQYF
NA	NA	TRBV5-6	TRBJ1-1	TGTGCCAGCAGCTTGGCATCAGGTCGGGTCACTGAAGCTTTCTTT	CASSLASGRVTEAFF
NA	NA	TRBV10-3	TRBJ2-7	TGTGCCCTCGGGGACGGAGCCTACGAGCAGTACTTC	CALGDGAYEQYF
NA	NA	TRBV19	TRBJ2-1	TGTGCCAGTAGAAGCTACAGGGTAAGCTCCTACAATGAGCAGTTCTTC	CASRSYRVSSYNEQFF
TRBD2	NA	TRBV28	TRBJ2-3	TGTGCCAGCAGTTTCACTAGCGGGAGGGCCGGGACAGATACGCAGTATTTT	CASSFTSGRAGTDTQYF
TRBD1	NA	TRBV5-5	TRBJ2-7	TGTGCCAGCACTTTCCGGGACAGCCTTGGTTCCTACGAGCAGTACTTC	CASTFRDSLGSYEQYF
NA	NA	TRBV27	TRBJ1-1	TGTGCCAGCAGTTTCGTGGGGGCCACTGAAGCTTTCTTT	CASSFVGATEAFF
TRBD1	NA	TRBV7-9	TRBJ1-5	TGTGCCAGCAGCTTAGTCGAGACAGGGTTTGATCAGCCCCAGCATTTT	CASSLVETGFDQPQHF